These 13 T cell receptor beta chains share one sample of origin, sequenced in a study of technical replicates of blood from several donors. Assay used: immunoSEQ multiplex PCR; TCRdb lists only in-frame clones, some missing. The data show roughly 92,000 clones, 90% to 95% seen once. Source material: T cells isolated from PBMCs. Receptor source: a human donor in good health.

The V call is TRBV7-9, the J call TRBJ2-7, with D perhaps matching TRBD1 (6 bases). Germline CDR1 and CDR2: SEHNR and FQNEAQ (reference sequence). The CDR3 contains 16 residues. V was trimmed by 2 bases and J by 5 bases, leaving 19 bases between them. The CDR3 region has the DNA TGTGCCAGCAGCTTATTGGGGGCGCAGGGGCTTAACGAGCAGTACTTC. Amino acids: CASSLLGAQGLNEQYF.

The chain is built from TRBV11-3 and TRBJ1-2; tentatively, D is TRBD1 (6 bases). CDR1 SGHNT and CDR2 YENEEA come from the germline V gene. The CDR3 length is 15 residues. V was cut by 5 bases and J by 3 bases, with 16 bases left in between. The CDR3 reads CASSPIGGFDYGYTF. CDR3 nucleotide sequence: TGTGCCAGCAGCCCTATAGGGGGTTTCGACTATGGCTACACCTTC. The entire variable domain, with the rest obtained from reference TRBV11-3 and TRBJ1-2, is as follows: EAGVVQSPRYKIIEKKQPVAFWCNPISGHNTLYWYLQNLGQGPELLIRYENEEAVDDSQLPKDRFSAERLKGVDSTLKIQPAELGDSAVYLCASSPIGGFDYGYTFGSGTRLTVV.

This chain links TRBV7-3 with TRBJ1-1; the D is unclear. With 0 bases removed from V and 3 bases from J, the gap between germline ends came to 14 bases. In germline, CDR1 is SGHTA, CDR2 FQGTGA. The CDR3 contains 16 residues. The CDR3 DNA reads TGTGCCAGCAGCTTAACGGAATCGTTAGCGGACACTGAAGCTTTCTTT. This codes for CASSLTESLADTEAFF.

The V call is TRBV5-1, the J call TRBJ1-1; no clear D. CDR3 length: 13 amino acids. With 0 bases removed from V and 4 bases from J, the gap between germline ends came to 7 bases. The germline CDR1 and CDR2 sequences are SGHRS and YFSETQ. The CDR3 reads CASSLGETTEAFF. The CDR3 coding sequence is TGCGCCAGCAGCTTGGGGGAGACCACTGAAGCTTTCTTT.

The chain is built from TRBV28 and TRBJ1-4, with D possibly being TRBD1 (5 bases). V was clipped by 7 bases and J by 0 bases, with 15 bases between them. The CDR3 sequence is 16 residues long. Germline V gene lookup returns CDR1 MDHEN and CDR2 SYDVKM. CDR3 residues: CASNPGGRPTNEKLFF. DNA for the CDR3: TGTGCCAGCAACCCGGGGGGGAGACCAACTAATGAAAAACTGTTTTTT.

V gene TRBV7-3 combines with J gene TRBJ2-1; 7 nucleotides align to TRBD1. In germline, CDR1 is SGHTA, CDR2 FQGTGA. V lost 4 bases, J lost 9 bases, and 9 bases stayed unmatched. CDR3 length equals 14 residues. CDR3 amino acids: CASSSLTGSSEQFF. For the CDR3, the DNA is TGTGCCAGCAGCTCACTGACAGGGTCAAGTGAGCAGTTCTTC.

This rearrangement joins TRBV7-3 to TRBJ2-3; D is perhaps TRBD1 (6 bases). Trimming pared 1 base from V and 3 bases from J, leaving 17 bases between. The CDR3 runs to 17 residues. Germline V CDR1 and CDR2: SGHTA, FQGTGA. CDR3 bases: TGTGCCAGCAGCTTAATACCCAGGGGAGTTGGTACAGATACGCAGTATTTT. Translation: CASSLIPRGVGTDTQYF.

In nucleotides, the CDR3 is TGTGCCAGCAGCCACCGGGGAGGGCAAAATTCTGGAAACACCATATATTTT. Translation: CASSHRGGQNSGNTIYF. The rearrangement links TRBV9 to TRBJ1-3; D ambiguous. Trimming shortened V by 4 bases and J by 1 base, and 18 bases separated the two germline ends. The CDR3 runs 17 residues. Germline V gene lookup returns CDR1 SGDLS and CDR2 YYNGEE. Using reference TRBV9 and TRBJ1-3 for the parts outside the CDR3, the full variable domain is DSGVTQTPKHLITATGQRVTLRCSPRSGDLSVYWYQQSLDQGLQFLIQYYNGEERAKGNILERFSAQQFPDLHSELNLSSLELGDSALYFCASSHRGGQNSGNTIYFGEGSWLTVV.

J is TRBJ2-1 and V is TRBV9; 8 bases match TRBD2. V lost 0 bases to trimming and J lost 5 bases; unmatched junction nucleotides: 7. The CDR3 has 16 residues. Per the germline V gene, CDR1 is SGDLS and CDR2 is YYNGEE. The CDR3: CASSVDSGNGHNEQFF. For the CDR3, the DNA is TGTGCCAGCAGCGTAGATAGCGGGAATGGTCACAATGAGCAGTTCTTC.

This sequence joins TRBV6-5 and TRBJ1-2, with D tentatively TRBD1 (6 bases). Germline CDR1 is MNHEY and CDR2 is SVGAGI. V gave up 2 bases and J gave up 1 base, with 11 bases separating them. The length of the CDR3 is 15 residues. The CDR3 reads CASSYAGAGNYGYTF. CDR3 DNA sequence: TGTGCCAGCAGTTACGCGGGGGCTGGTAACTATGGCTACACCTTC.

The chain joins TRBV28 to TRBJ2-7; 10 bases match TRBD2. There are 14 residues in the CDR3. With 5 bases clipped from V and 7 bases from J, the junction kept 8 bases outside the gene matches. CDR1 and CDR2 (germline): MDHEN, SYDVKM. The CDR3 sequence: CASSMLAGVREQYF. The CDR3 nucleotides are TGTGCCAGCAGTATGCTAGCGGGGGTTCGGGAGCAGTACTTC.

This chain joins TRBV7-8 and TRBJ2-7; TRBD2 matches 12 bases. This CDR3 has 15 residues. V gave up 7 bases and J gave up 1 base; unmatched junction bases: 5. Looked up from germline, CDR1 is SGHVS and CDR2 is FQNEAQ. The CDR3 DNA sequence: TGTGCCAGCACCGAAGGACTAGCGGGGTCCTACGAGCAGTACTTC. Amino acids: CASTEGLAGSYEQYF. Complete variable domain (other parts from reference TRBV7-8 and TRBJ2-7): GAGVSQSPRYKVAKRGQDVALRCDPISGHVSLFWYQQALGQGPEFLTYFQNEAQLDKSGLPSDRFFAERPEGSVSTLKIQRTQQEDSAVYLCASTEGLAGSYEQYFGPGTRLTVT.

CDR3 amino acids: CASNSREVLYEQYF. The DNA for the CDR3 is TGTGCCAGCAATTCTCGGGAGGTGCTCTACGAGCAGTACTTC. The V call is TRBV28, the J call TRBJ2-7; 7 nucleotides match TRBD2. Germline CDR1 MDHEN, CDR2 SYDVKM. This CDR3 has 14 residues. After removal of 7 bases from V and 3 bases from J, the junction contained 9 bases not matched to a gene.